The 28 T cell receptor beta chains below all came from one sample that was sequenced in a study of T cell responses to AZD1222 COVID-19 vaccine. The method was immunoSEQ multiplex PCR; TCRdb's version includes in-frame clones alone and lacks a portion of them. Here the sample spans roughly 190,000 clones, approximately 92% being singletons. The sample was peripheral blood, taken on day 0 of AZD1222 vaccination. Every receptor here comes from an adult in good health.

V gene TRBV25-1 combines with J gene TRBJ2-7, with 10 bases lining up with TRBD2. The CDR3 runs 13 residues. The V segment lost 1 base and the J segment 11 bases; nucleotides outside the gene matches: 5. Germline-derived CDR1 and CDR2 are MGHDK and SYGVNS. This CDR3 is CASSESAGGREYF. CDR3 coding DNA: TGTGCCAGCAGTGAATCAGCGGGGGGGCGCGAGTACTTC.

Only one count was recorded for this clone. The CDR3 region has the DNA TGTGCCAGCAGCCATGACACAGGGTTTGGCTACACCTTC. This encodes CASSHDTGFGYTF. This chain uses TRBV3-1 (or the pseudogene TRBV3-2) with TRBJ1-2; D might be TRBD1 (6 bases). Germline V gives CDR1 LGHDT, CDR2 YNNKEL (reference sequence). The CDR3 loop spans 13 amino acids. V shed 3 bases and J shed 7 bases, with 12 bases lying between them.

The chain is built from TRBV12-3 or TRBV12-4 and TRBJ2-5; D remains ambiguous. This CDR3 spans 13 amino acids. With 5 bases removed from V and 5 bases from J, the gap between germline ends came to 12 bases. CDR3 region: CASSPFLGETQYF. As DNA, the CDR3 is TGTGCCAGCAGTCCCTTCTTGGGGGAGACCCAGTACTTC.

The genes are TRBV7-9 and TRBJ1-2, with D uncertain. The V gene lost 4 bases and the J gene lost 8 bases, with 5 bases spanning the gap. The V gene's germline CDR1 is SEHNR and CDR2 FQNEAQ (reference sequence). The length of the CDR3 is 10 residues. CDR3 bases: TGTGCCAGCAGCTGGCTGGGCTACACCTTC. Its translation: CASSWLGYTF.

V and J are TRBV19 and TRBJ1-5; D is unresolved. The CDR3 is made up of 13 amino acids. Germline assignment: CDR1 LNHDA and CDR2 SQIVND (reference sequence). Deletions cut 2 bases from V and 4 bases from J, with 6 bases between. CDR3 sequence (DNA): TGTGCCAGTAGTATAATGGGGAATCAGCCCCAGCATTTT. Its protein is CASSIMGNQPQHF.

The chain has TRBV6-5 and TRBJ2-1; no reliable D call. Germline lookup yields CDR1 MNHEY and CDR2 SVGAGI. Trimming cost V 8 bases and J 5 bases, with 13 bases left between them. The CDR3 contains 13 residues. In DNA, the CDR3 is TGTGCCAGCCTCCTTGACCGAAACAATGAGCAGTTCTTC. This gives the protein CASLLDRNNEQFF.

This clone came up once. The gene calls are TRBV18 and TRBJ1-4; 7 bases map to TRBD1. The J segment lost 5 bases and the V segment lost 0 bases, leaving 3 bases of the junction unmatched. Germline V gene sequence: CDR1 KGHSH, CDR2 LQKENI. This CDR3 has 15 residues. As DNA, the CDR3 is TGTGCCAGCTCACCACCGAGCAGGGGGAATGAAAAACTGTTTTTT. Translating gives CASSPPSRGNEKLFF.

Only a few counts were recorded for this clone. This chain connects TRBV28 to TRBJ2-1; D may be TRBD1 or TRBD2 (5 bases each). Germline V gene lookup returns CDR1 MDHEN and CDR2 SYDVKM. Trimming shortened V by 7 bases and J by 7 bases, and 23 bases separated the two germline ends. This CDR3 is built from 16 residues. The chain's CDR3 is CASITGTAKKENEQFF. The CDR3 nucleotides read TGTGCCAGCATCACTGGGACCGCTAAAAAAGAAAATGAGCAGTTCTTC.

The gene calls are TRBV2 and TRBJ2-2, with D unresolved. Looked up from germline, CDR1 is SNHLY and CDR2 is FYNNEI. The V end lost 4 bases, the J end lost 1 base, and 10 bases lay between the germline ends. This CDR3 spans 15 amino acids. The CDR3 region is CASSVFPENTGELFF. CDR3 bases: TGTGCCAGCAGTGTTTTTCCGGAGAACACCGGGGAGCTGTTTTTT.

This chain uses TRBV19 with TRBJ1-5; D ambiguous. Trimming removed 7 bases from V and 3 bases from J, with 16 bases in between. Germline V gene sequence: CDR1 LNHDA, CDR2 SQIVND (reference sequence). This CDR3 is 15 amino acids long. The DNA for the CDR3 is TGTGCCAGTATAGGTGGCGGCAGCTTCAATCAGCCCCAGCATTTT. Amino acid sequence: CASIGGGSFNQPQHF. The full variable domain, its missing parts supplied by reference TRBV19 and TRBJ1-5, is DGGITQSPKYLFRKEGQNVTLSCEQNLNHDAMYWYRQDPGQGLRLIYYSQIVNDFQKGDIAEGYSVSREKKESFPLTVTSAQKNPTAFYLCASIGGGSFNQPQHFGDGTRLSIL.

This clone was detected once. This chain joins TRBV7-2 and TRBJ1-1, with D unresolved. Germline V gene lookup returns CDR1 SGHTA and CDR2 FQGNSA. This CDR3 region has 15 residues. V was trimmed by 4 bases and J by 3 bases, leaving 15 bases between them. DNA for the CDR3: TGTGCCAGCAGCTCCGGGCCCTATGGGGACACTGAAGCTTTCTTT. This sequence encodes CASSSGPYGDTEAFF.

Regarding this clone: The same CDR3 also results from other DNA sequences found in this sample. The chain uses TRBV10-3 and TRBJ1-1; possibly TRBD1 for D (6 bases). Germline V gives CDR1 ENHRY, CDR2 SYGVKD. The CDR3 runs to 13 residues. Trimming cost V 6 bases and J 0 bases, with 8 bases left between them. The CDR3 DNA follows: TGTGCCATCAGACAGGGCATGAACACTGAAGCTTTCTTT. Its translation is CAIRQGMNTEAFF.

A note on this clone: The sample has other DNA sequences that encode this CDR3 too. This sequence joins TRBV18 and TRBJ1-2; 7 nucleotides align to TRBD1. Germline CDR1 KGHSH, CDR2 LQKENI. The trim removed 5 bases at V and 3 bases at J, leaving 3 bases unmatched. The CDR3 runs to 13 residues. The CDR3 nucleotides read TGTGCCAGCTCAGAGGGGACAGACTATGGCTACACCTTC. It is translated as CASSEGTDYGYTF. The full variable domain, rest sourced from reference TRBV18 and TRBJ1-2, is NAGVMQNPRHLVRRRGQEARLRCSPMKGHSHVYWYRQLPEEGLKFMVYLQKENIIDESGMPKERFSAEFPKEGPSILRIQQVVRGDSAAYFCASSEGTDYGYTFGSGTRLTVV.

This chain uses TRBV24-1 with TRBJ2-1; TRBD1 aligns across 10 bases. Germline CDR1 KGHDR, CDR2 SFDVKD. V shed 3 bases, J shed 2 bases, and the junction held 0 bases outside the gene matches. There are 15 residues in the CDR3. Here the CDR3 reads CATSDGTGAYNEQFF. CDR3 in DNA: TGTGCCACCAGTGATGGGACAGGGGCCTACAATGAGCAGTTCTTC.

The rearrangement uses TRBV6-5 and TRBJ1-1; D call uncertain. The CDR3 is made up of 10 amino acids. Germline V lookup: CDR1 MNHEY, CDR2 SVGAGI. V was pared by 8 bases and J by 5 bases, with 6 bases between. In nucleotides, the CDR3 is TGTGCCAGCTCTTTGACTGAAGCTTTCTTT. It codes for CASSLTEAFF.

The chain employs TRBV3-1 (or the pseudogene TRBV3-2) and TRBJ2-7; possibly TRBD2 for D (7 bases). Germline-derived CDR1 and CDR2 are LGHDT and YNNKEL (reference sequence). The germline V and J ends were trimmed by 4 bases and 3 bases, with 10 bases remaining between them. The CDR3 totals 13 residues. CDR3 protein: CASSREGDYEQYF. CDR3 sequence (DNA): TGTGCCAGCAGCCGGGAGGGGGACTACGAGCAGTACTTC.

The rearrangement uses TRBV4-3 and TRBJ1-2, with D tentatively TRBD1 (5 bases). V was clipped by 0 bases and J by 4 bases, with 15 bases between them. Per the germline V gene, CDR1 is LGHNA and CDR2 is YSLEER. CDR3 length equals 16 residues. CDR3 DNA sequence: TGCGCCAGCAGCCAAGATGACAGACAGACTCCCTATGGCTACACCTTC. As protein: CASSQDDRQTPYGYTF.

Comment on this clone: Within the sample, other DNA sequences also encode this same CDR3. The CDR3 bases are TGTGCCAGCAGCTTGCAGGGGGCAGATGAAAAACTGTTTTTT. This translates into CASSLQGADEKLFF. This chain uses TRBV5-4 with TRBJ1-4; 8 nucleotides align to TRBD1. Per germline, CDR1 SGHNT and CDR2 YYREEE (reference sequence). The CDR3 sequence is 14 residues long. After removal of 1 base from V and 6 bases from J, the junction contained 2 bases not matched to a gene.

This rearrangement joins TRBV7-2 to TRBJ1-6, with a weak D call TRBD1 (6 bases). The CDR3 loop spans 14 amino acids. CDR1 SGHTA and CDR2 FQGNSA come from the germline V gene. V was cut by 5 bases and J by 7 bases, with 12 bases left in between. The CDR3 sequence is CASSPRDTNSPLHF. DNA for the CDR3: TGTGCCAGCAGCCCCCGGGACACGAATTCACCCCTCCACTTT.

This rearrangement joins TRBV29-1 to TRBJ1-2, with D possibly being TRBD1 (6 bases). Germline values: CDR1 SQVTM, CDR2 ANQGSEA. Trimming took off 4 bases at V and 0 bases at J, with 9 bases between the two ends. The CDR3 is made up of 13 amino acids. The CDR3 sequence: CSVGGAANYGYTF. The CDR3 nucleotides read TGCAGCGTTGGGGGGGCCGCTAACTATGGCTACACCTTC.

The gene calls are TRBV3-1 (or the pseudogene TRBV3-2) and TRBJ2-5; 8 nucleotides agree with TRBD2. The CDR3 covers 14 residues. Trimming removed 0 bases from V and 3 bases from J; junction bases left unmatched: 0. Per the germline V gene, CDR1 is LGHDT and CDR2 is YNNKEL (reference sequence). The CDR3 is CASSQEGLEETQYF. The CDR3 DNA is TGTGCCAGCAGCCAAGAGGGACTAGAAGAGACCCAGTACTTC.

CDR3 in amino acids: CASSLGGGYTGELFF. CDR3 bases: TGTGCCAGCAGTTTAGGTGGGGGGTACACCGGGGAGCTGTTTTTT. The chain is built from TRBV27 and TRBJ2-2; D might be TRBD2 (6 bases). Per germline, CDR1 MNHEY and CDR2 SMNVEV (reference sequence). V was cut by 2 bases and J by 3 bases, with 10 bases left in between. The CDR3 consists of 15 residues.

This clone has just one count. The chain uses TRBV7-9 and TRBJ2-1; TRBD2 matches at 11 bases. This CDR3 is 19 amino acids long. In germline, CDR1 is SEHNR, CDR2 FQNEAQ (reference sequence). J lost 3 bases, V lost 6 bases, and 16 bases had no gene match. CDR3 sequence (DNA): TGTGCCAGCAGTCTAGGGCTAGCGGGGGGCAATCTCCTCTACAATGAGCAGTTCTTC. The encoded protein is CASSLGLAGGNLLYNEQFF.

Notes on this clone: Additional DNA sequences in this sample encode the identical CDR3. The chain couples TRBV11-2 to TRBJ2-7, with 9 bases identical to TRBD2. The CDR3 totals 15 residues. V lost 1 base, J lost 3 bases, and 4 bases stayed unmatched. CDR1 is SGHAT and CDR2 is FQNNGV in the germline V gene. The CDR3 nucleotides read TGTGCCAGCAGCTTAGGAGCGGGGGGACTCTACGAGCAGTACTTC. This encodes CASSLGAGGLYEQYF. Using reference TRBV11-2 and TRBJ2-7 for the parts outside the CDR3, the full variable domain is EAGVAQSPRYKIIEKRQSVAFWCNPISGHATLYWYQQILGQGPKLLIQFQNNGVVDDSQLPKDRFSAERLKGVDSTLKIQPAKLEDSAVYLCASSLGAGGLYEQYFGPGTRLTVT.

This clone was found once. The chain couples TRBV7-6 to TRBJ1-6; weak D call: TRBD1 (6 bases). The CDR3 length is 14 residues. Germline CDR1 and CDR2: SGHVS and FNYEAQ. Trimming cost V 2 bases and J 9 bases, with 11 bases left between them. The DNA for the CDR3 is TGTGCCAGCAGCTTACCAGGGGTAGGTTCACCCCTCCACTTT. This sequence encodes CASSLPGVGSPLHF. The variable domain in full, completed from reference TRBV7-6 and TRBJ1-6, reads GAGVSQSPRYKVTKRGQDVALRCDPISGHVSLYWYRQALGQGPEFLTYFNYEAQQDKSGLPNDRFSAERPEGSISTLTIQRTEQRDSAMYRCASSLPGVGSPLHFGNGTRLTVT.

The chain's CDR3 is CASSFITGTSADTQYF. CDR3 nucleotide sequence: TGTGCCAGCAGTTTCATAACCGGGACTAGTGCAGATACGCAGTATTTT. The rearrangement links TRBV28 to TRBJ2-3; 8 bases align to TRBD2. The CDR3 extends over 16 amino acids. V shed 3 bases, J shed 4 bases, and the junction held 9 bases outside the gene matches. The V gene's germline CDR1 is MDHEN and CDR2 SYDVKM.

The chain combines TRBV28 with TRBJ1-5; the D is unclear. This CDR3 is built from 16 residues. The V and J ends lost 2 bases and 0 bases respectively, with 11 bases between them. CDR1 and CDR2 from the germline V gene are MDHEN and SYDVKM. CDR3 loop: CASSLGVMNSNQPQHF. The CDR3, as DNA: TGTGCCAGCAGTTTAGGGGTGATGAATAGCAATCAGCCCCAGCATTTT. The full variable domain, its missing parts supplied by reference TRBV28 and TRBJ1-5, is DVKVTQSSRYLVKRTGEKVFLECVQDMDHENMFWYRQDPGLGLRLIYFSYDVKMKEKGDIPEGYSVSREKKERFSLILESASTNQTSMYLCASSLGVMNSNQPQHFGDGTRLSIL.

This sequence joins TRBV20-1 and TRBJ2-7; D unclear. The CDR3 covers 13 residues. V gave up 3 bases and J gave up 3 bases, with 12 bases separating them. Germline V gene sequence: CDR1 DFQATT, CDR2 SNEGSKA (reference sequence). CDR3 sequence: CSASAGVSYEQYF. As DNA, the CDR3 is TGCAGTGCTAGTGCTGGGGTAAGCTACGAGCAGTACTTC.